A single sample gave rise to the 8 T cell receptor beta chains below, sequenced in a study of beta chain features in type 1 diabetes. Every isolated RNA sample was fully reverse transcribed, so sequencing captured expressed TCRB transcripts. Produced via immunoSEQ multiplex PCR; TCRdb's table is partial and in-frame only. The sample consists of about 410,000 clones, approximately 15% of them appearing once. Sequencing was performed on naive CD4+ T cells from blood. The source is a man aged 30 to 45 in good health.

V usage is TRBV5-1 and J usage is TRBJ2-5; a possible D gene is TRBD2 (6 bases). Germline assignment: CDR1 SGHRS and CDR2 YFSETQ. This CDR3 is 15 amino acids long. The ends were cut back, 4 bases at V and 5 bases at J, with 18 bases in the middle. The CDR3 protein is CASSPGLGPSETQYF. In DNA form, the CDR3 reads TGCGCCAGCAGCCCGGGACTGGGCCCTTCGGAGACCCAGTACTTC. Full variable domain (remainder filled in from reference TRBV5-1 and TRBJ2-5): KAGVTQTPRYLIKTRGQQVTLSCSPISGHRSVSWYQQTPGQGLQFLFEYFSETQRNKGNFPGRFSGRQFSNSRSEMNVSTLELGDSALYLCASSPGLGPSETQYFGPGTRLLVL.

This rearrangement joins TRBV6-6 to TRBJ2-7; tentatively, D is TRBD2 (5 bases). The V end was cut by 6 bases, the J end by 6 bases, with 12 bases between. The CDR3 consists of 12 residues. Germline values: CDR1 MNHNY, CDR2 SVGAGI (reference sequence). CDR3 residues: CASRPLVCEQYV. The CDR3 nucleotides are TGTGCCAGCAGGCCACTAGTGTGCGAGCAGTACGTC.

This clone has just a few counts. The J gene is TRBJ1-4, the V gene TRBV7-8; D is unresolved. V dropped 4 bases and J dropped 3 bases, with 9 bases sitting between them. Looked up from germline, CDR1 is SGHVS and CDR2 is FQNEAQ. The CDR3 contains 14 residues. The CDR3 DNA sequence: TGTGCCAGCAGCTGGAAGAGGTCTAATGAAAAACTGTTTTTT. It translates to CASSWKRSNEKLFF.

This clone was recorded at least ten times. The V gene is TRBV12-5, the J gene TRBJ2-3; tentative D call: TRBD2 (6 bases). Trimming took off 5 bases at V and 7 bases at J, with 13 bases between the two ends. The CDR3 is made up of 13 amino acids. Germline CDR1 LGHNT, CDR2 FRNRAP. CDR3 nucleotides: TGTGCTAGTGGTCCGGACGGGAGACATACGCAGTATTTT. It is translated as CASGPDGRHTQYF.

This clone was counted between two and nine times. CDR3 protein: CASSLGLLGSTDTQYF. Written as DNA, the CDR3 is TGTGCCAGCAGCTTAGGGTTGTTGGGAAGCACAGATACGCAGTATTTT. The chain carries TRBV7-2 and TRBJ2-3, with D hard to call. The CDR3 runs 16 residues. V gave up 1 base and J gave up 0 bases, with 11 bases separating them. The germline V gene has CDR1 SGHTA and CDR2 FQGNSA.

This clone was counted between two and nine times. The chain is built from TRBV4-2 and TRBJ2-4; TRBD2 is a possible D gene (6 bases). In germline, CDR1 is LGHNA, CDR2 YNFKEQ. V dropped 0 bases and J dropped 2 bases, with 11 bases sitting between them. This CDR3 comprises 16 residues. As DNA, the CDR3 is TGTGCCAGCAGCCAAGATTCGGCGGGGACCAAAAACATTCAGTACTTC. Translating gives CASSQDSAGTKNIQYF.

This chain uses TRBV7-2 with TRBJ2-3; D possibly corresponds to TRBD1 (6 bases). Germline values: CDR1 SGHTA, CDR2 FQGNSA. The CDR3 contains 14 residues. Trimming pared 4 bases from V and 6 bases from J, leaving 14 bases between. CDR3 in DNA: TGTGCCAGCAGCTGGCAGAACAGGGTTGATACGCAGTATTTT. Translated, it gives CASSWQNRVDTQYF. Variable domain in full (rest from reference TRBV7-2 and TRBJ2-3): GAGVSQSPSNKVTEKGKDVELRCDPISGHTALYWYRQSLGQGLEFLIYFQGNSAPDKSGLPSDRFSAERTGGSVSTLTIQRTQQEDSAVYLCASSWQNRVDTQYFGPGTRLTVL.

J is TRBJ2-5 and V is TRBV19; 9 nucleotides agree with TRBD2. The CDR3 is made up of 14 amino acids. CDR1 is LNHDA and CDR2 is SQIVND in the germline V gene (reference sequence). V lost 9 bases and J lost 2; bases outside the gene matches: 7. CDR3 nucleotides: TGTGCCAGCTCCGGGACTAGCAAACAAGAGACCCAGTACTTC. Encoded protein: CASSGTSKQETQYF.